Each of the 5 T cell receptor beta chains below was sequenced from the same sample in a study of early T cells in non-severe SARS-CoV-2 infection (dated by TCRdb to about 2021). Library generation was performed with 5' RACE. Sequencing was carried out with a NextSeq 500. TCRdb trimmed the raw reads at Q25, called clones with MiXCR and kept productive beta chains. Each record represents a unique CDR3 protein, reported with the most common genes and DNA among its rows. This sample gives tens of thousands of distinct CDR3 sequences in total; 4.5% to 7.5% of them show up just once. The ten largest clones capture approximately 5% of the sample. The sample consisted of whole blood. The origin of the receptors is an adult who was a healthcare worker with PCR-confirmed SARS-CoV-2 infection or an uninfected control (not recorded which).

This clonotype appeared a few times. The CDR3 DNA sequence: TGTGCCAGCGGATTGAGGGGAGCGCTCGACACAGATACGCAGTATTTT. Residues: CASGLRGALDTDTQYF. This chain links TRBV27 with TRBJ2-3; D may correspond to TRBD1 or TRBD2 (5 bases each). Germline CDR1 is MNHEY and CDR2 is SMNVEV (reference sequence). The CDR3 consists of 16 residues. V was clipped by 8 bases and J by 2 bases, with 20 bases between them.

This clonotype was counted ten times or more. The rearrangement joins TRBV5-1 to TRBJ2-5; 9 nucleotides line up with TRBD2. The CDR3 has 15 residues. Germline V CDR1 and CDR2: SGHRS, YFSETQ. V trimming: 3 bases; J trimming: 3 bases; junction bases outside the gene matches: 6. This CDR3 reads CASSSLWTSEETQYF. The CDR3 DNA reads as TGCGCCAGCAGCTCGCTTTGGACTAGCGAAGAGACCCAGTACTTC.

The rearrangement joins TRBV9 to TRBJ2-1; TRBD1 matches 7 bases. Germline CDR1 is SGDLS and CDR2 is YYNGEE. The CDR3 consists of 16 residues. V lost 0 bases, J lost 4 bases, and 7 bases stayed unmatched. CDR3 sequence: CASSVVSRGKYNEQFF. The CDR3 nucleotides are TGTGCCAGCAGCGTAGTCAGCAGGGGGAAGTACAATGAGCAGTTCTTC. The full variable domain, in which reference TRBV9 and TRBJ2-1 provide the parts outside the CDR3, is DSGVTQTPKHLITATGQRVTLRCSPRSGDLSVYWYQQSLDQGLQFLIQYYNGEERAKGNILERFSAQQFPDLHSELNLSSLELGDSALYFCASSVVSRGKYNEQFFGPGTRLTVL.

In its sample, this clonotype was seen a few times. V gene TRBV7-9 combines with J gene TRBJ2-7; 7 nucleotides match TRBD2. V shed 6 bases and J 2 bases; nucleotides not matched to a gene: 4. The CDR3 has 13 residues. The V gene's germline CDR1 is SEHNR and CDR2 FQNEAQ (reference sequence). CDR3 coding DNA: TGTGCCAGCAGGGGCGGGAGCACCTACGAGCAGTACTTC. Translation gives CASRGGSTYEQYF.

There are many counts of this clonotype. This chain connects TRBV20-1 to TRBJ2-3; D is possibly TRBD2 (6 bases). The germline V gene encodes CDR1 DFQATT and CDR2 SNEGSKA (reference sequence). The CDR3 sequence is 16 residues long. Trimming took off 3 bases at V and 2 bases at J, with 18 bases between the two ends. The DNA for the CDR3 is TGCAGTGCTAGCGGCGGGATCGGGAGCCCCACAGATACGCAGTATTTT. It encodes CSASGGIGSPTDTQYF.